The clone carrying this T cell receptor (beta chain) was seen more than once but under ten times. Germline loops: CDR1 SQVTM, CDR2 ANQGSEA. The CDR3 is made up of 14 amino acids. V dropped 6 bases and J dropped 7; count of bases not matched to a gene: 11. The data stem from a study of CD8+ T cells in alopecia areata. cDNA serving as the sequencing template came from extracted, reverse transcribed RNA. Method: immunoSEQ multiplex PCR; TCRdb's copy keeps in-frame clones and lacks some. This sample has over 85,000 clones, with 40% to 45% found just once. The chain has TRBV29-1 and TRBJ2-1, with 8 positions matching TRBD1. This TCR came from a human donor with alopecia areata. Sequenced: CD4+ T cells sorted from blood. This chain's CDR3 is CSVQPGQATNEQFF. The CDR3 DNA reads as TGCAGCGTGCAACCGGGACAGGCAACAAATGAGCAGTTCTTC.